In this sample, the clone carrying this TCR beta chain turned up a few times. The antigen remains undetermined. These data belong to a study of T-cell memory formation after mild COVID-19. Study results and caveats: Shrinking CD4+ clones were chiefly CM and EM; CD8+ ones were chiefly EMRA.

One entry per CDR3 protein, called by TCRdb with MiXCR from the 5' RACE reads. The table records 300,000 to 400,000 distinct CDR3 sequences, around 27% of them present only once. What was sequenced was PBMCs or a T cell subset sorted from them (not recorded which). This receptor was taken from an adult woman who had mild COVID-19 (a few samples of this study predate the infection). Cell type and time point are not known.

This CDR3 reads CASSMSGGQPQHF. The CDR3 bases are TGTGCCAGTAGTATGTCAGGGGGTCAGCCCCAGCATTTT. V usage is TRBV19 and J usage is TRBJ1-5; 7 bases line up with TRBD1. This CDR3 is built from 13 residues. Germline CDR1 LNHDA, CDR2 SQIVND (reference sequence). The trim removed 3 bases at V and 6 bases at J, leaving 2 bases unmatched.